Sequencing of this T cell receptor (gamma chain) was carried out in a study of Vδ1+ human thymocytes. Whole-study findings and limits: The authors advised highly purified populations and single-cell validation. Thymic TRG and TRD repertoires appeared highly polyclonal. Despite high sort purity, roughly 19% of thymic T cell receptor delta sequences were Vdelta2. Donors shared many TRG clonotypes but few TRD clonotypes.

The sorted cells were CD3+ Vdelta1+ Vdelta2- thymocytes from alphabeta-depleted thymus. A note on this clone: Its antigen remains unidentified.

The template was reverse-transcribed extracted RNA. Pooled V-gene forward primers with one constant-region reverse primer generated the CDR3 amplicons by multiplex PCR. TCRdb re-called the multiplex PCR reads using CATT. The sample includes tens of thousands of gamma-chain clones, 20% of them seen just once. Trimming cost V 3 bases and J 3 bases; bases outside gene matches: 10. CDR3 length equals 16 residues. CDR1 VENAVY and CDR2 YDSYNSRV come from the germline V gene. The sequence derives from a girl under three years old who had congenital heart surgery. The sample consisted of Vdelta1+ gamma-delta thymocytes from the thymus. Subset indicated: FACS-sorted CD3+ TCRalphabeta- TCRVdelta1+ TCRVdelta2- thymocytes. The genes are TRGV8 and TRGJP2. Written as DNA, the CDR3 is TGTGCCACCTGGGATCCTTTTGTGGGTAGTGATTGGATCAAGACGTTT. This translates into CATWDPFVGSDWIKTF.